There are a few counts of the clone carrying this TCR beta chain. Germline lookup yields CDR1 SGHAT and CDR2 FQNNGV. The CDR3 spans 15 residues. Unmatched junction bases numbered 8, after V lost 6 bases and J lost 4 bases. The data are from a study of blood T cell repertoires in COVID-19. Background on the study: T cells, B-cell-depleted T cells, or PBMCs provided the cDNA or gDNA that served as material.

Per the authors' pipeline: Quantification of nucleated cells was approximated via reference gene primer amplification. Produced via immunoSEQ multiplex PCR; TCRdb's table is partial and in-frame only. The DNA gave D and trimming, while V, J and clone size come from that table. Of hundreds of thousands of clones in the sample, around 85% were seen once. V usage is TRBV11-2 and J usage is TRBJ1-2; 10 bases agree with TRBD1. Sequencing was performed on peripheral blood. This receptor was obtained from a man of 80 years or more with acute or convalescent COVID-19. Written as DNA, the CDR3 is TGTGCCAGCAGAAGACCGGGACAGGGGATCTATGGCTACACCTTC. This translates into CASRRPGQGIYGYTF.